The entry below gives a single T cell receptor beta chain sequence along with its context. This sample is part of a study of blood T cell repertoires in COVID-19. The overall study: Sources were T cells, B-cell-depleted T cells, or PBMCs; the material itself was cDNA or gDNA.

Clones were sequenced by immunoSEQ multiplex PCR, and TCRdb holds only the in-frame ones, with some missing. Of approximately 330,000 clones listed, about 86% are singletons. This CDR3 is 12 amino acids long. Trimming cost V 6 bases and J 1 base, with 6 bases left between them. Participants, roughly 18 to 100 years old, spanned under 30 US areas. Cohorts were assigned according to the clinical history that participants reported. The chain recombines TRBV12-3 or TRBV12-4 with TRBJ1-1; unclear D gene. The sample consisted of PBMCs or T cells enriched from blood (not recorded which). This clonotype was obtained from a woman in her 40s with acute COVID-19. The CDR3 spells CASRLSNTEAFF. The CDR3 bases are TGTGCCAGCAGACTGTCGAACACTGAAGCTTTCTTT.